The rows below give T cell receptor beta chains drawn from one sample of a study of a mutant IDH1 vaccine in newly diagnosed glioma. These receptors have no known antigen. TCRdb's copy holds only in-frame clones and misses some; the assay was immunoSEQ multiplex PCR. This table holds some 40,000 clones, 80% found once. Sample: peripheral blood mononuclear cells (PBMCs), taken from a glioma patient whose treatment included an IDH1 peptide vaccine. The receptors here all came from a woman under 40 with glioma. Some clones in this sample may be carry-over from other donors' samples. Each CDR3 is given with its conserved first and last residue. D genes are given only for firm matches. Only some rows state a clone size, as once, few, many or a class for expanded clones.

cdr3_nt	cdr3_aa	j_call	v_call	clone_size	d_call
TGTGCCAGCAGCCCCGAACCATGGGAGACCCAGTACTTC	CASSPEPWETQYF	TRBJ2-5	TRBV4-2	-	-
TGCGCCAGCAGCTTGGACAGGCCGAACACCGGGGAGCTGTTTTTT	CASSLDRPNTGELFF	TRBJ2-2	TRBV5-1	-	-
TGCGCCAGCAGCCATACGGGGAACACTGAAGCTTTCTTT	CASSHTGNTEAFF	TRBJ1-1	TRBV4-1	few	-
TGTGCCACTCACACAGGGGGCTTCGGGGAACCCCAGCATTTT	CATHTGGFGEPQHF	TRBJ1-5	TRBV15	-	TRBD1
TGTGCCAGCAGCCCGGGGGGTTCGTGGACAGATACGCAGTATTTT	CASSPGGSWTDTQYF	TRBJ2-3	TRBV9	-	TRBD2
TGCGCCAGCAGCCTCGACAGGGTCGGCGAGACCCAGTACTTC	CASSLDRVGETQYF	TRBJ2-5	TRBV5-1	once	TRBD1
TGTGCCAGCAGCTTAAGTGGTCACGCTGGGACCGGGGAGCTGTTTTTT	CASSLSGHAGTGELFF	TRBJ2-2	TRBV7-2	few	-
TGTGCCAGCAGTACCAGTGCAGGAGGGAACACTGAAGCTTTCTTT	CASSTSAGGNTEAFF	TRBJ1-1	TRBV6-5	-	-
TGTGCCAGCCTGGTGGGGACAGCGAACACTGAAGCTTTCTTT	CASLVGTANTEAFF	TRBJ1-1	TRBV2	-	TRBD1
TGTGCCAGTAGTAAGGCCGGGACTAGCTTTAGACACCACAGTAACAATGAGCAGTTCTTC	CASSKAGTSFRHHSNNEQFF	TRBJ2-1	TRBV19	-	TRBD2
TGTGCCAGCAGCCAACCACTAGGGAAACAGTTCTTC	CASSQPLGKQFF	TRBJ2-1	TRBV7-9	-	-